This record concerns one T cell receptor (beta chain) sequence. Antigen unknown. The CDR3 contains 14 residues. Germline CDR1 reads SGHAT; CDR2 reads FQNNGV. V was clipped by 5 bases and J by 8 bases; unmatched bases: 7. This sample was taken from a study of cytomegalovirus exposure and HLA in healthy donors. The PCR employed 60 Vbeta primers together with 13 Jbeta primers. Here immunoSEQ multiplex PCR was the method, and the copy in TCRdb shows in-frame clones only, minus some. The repertoire holds 95,000 to 150,000 clones, with 65% to 80% as singletons. Whole-study results and caveats: In a later analysis, most CMV-associated TCR beta chains appeared HLA-restricted. HLA allele associations emerged for 17,000 or so TCR beta sequences in a later analysis, at 0.05 false discovery rate.

The chain links TRBV11-2 to TRBJ2-2, with 8 bases identical to TRBD1. The sample comprised PBMCs. The source of this sequence is a woman aged 40 to 50 in good health and CMV-seropositive. The CDR3 DNA sequence: TGTGCCAGCAGCCAGCAGGGGGCGCGAGGGGAGCTGTTTTTT. Translation gives CASSQQGARGELFF.